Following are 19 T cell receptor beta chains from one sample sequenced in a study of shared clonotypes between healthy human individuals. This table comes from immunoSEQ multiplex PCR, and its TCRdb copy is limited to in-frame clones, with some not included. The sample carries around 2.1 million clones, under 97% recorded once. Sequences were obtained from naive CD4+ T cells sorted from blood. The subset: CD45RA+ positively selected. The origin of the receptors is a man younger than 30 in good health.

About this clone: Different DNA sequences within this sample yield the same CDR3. For the CDR3, the DNA is TGCGCCAGCAGCTTGCAGGGACCCACAGATACGCAGTATTTT. It encodes CASSLQGPTDTQYF. The chain joins TRBV5-1 to TRBJ2-3; D possibly uses TRBD1 or TRBD2 (5 bases each). Germline V gene data show CDR1 as SGHRS and CDR2 as YFSETQ. CDR3 size: 14 residues. Trimming took off 1 base at V and 2 bases at J, with 8 bases between the two ends.

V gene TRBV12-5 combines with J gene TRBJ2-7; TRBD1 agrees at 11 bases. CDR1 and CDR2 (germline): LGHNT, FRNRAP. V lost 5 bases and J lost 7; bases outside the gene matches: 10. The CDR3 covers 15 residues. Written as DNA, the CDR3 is TGTGCTAGTGGTCGGACAGGGGGCTTCCGAGGGGAGCAGTACTTC. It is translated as CASGRTGGFRGEQYF.

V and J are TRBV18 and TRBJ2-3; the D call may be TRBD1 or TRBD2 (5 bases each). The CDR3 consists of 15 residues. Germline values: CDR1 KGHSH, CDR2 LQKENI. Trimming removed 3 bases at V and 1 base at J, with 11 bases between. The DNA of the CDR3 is TGTGCCAGCTCACCGGTGAGAGGGGGCACAGATACGCAGTATTTT. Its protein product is CASSPVRGGTDTQYF.

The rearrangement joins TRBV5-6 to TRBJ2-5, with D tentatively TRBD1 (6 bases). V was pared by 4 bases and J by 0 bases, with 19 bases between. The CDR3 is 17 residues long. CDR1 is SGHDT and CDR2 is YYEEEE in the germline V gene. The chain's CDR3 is CASSPSPGQEYQETQYF. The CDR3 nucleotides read TGTGCCAGCAGCCCTTCCCCGGGACAAGAGTACCAAGAGACCCAGTACTTC.

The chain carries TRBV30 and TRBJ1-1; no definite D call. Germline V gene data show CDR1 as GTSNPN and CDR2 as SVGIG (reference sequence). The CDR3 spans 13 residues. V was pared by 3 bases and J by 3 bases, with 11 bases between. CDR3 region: CAWRPELDTEAFF. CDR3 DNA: TGTGCCTGGAGACCTGAGTTGGACACTGAAGCTTTCTTT. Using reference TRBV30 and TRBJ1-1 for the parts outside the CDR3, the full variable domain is SQTIHQWPATLVQPVGSPLSLECTVEGTSNPNLYWYRQAAGRGLQLLFYSVGIGQISSEVPQNLSASRPQDRQFILSSKKLLLSDSGFYLCAWRPELDTEAFFGQGTRLTVV.

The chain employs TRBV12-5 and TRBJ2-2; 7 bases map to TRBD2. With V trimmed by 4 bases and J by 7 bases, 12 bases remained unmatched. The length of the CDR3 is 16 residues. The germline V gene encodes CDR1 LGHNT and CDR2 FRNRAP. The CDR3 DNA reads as TGTGCTAGTGGTTCCGGTTTCCGCGGGGGTGTCGGGGAGCTGTTTTTT. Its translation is CASGSGFRGGVGELFF.

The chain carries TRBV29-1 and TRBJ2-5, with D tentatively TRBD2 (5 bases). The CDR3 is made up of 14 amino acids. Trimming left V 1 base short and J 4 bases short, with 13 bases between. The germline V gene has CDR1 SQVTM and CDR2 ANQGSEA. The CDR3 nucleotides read TGCAGCGTTGAAGGGTGGGAGACCGGAGAGACCCAGTACTTC. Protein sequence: CSVEGWETGETQYF.

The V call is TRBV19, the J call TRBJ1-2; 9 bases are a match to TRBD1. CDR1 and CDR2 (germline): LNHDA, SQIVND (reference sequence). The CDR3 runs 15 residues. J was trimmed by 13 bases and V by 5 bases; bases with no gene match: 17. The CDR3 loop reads CASSYWTGEDAGVTF. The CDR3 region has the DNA TGTGCCAGTAGTTACTGGACAGGGGAAGACGCAGGGGTCACCTTC.

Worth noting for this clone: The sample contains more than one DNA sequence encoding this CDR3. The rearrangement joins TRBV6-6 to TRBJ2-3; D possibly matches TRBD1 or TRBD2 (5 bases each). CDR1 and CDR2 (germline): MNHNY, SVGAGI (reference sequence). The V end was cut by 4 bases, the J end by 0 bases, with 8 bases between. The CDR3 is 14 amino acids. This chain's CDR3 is CASSFGASTDTQYF. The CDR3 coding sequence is TGTGCCAGCAGTTTCGGGGCCAGCACAGATACGCAGTATTTT.

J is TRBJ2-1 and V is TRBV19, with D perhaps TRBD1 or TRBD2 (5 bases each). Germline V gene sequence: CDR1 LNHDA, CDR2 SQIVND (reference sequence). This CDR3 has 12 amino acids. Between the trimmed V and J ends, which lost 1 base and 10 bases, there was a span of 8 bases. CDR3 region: CASSIGWDEQFF. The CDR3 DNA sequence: TGTGCCAGTAGTATAGGTTGGGACGAGCAGTTCTTC.

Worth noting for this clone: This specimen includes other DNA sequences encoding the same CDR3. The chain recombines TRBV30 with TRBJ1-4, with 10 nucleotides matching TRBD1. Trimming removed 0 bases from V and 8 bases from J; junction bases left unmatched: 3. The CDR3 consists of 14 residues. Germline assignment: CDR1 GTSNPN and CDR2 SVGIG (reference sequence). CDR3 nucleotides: TGTGCCTGGAGTGTAGGGACAGGGGTCGAAAAACTGTTTTTT. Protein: CAWSVGTGVEKLFF.

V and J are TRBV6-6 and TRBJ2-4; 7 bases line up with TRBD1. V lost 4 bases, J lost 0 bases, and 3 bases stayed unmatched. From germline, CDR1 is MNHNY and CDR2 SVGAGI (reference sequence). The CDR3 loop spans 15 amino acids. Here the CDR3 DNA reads TGTGCCAGCAGTTCGACAGGGAAAGCCAAAAACATTCAGTACTTC. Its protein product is CASSSTGKAKNIQYF.

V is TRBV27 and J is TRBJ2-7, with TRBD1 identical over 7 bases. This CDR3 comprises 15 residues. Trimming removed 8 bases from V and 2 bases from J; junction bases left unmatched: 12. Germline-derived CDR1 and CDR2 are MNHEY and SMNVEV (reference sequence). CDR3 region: CASWRQGQGPYEQYF. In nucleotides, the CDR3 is TGTGCCAGCTGGAGACAGGGCCAGGGGCCCTACGAGCAGTACTTC.

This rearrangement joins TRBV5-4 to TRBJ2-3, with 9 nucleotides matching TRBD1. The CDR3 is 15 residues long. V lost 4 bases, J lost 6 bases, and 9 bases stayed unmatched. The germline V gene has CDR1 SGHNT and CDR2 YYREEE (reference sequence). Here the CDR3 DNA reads TGTGCCAGCAGCCGCGGACAGGGGAGGTTGGATACGCAGTATTTT. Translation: CASSRGQGRLDTQYF.

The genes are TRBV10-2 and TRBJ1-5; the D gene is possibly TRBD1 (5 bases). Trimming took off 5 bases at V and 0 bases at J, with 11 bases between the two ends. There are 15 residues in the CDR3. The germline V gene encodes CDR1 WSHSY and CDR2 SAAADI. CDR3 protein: CASSRRENSNQPQHF. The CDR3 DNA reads TGCGCCAGCAGTCGCAGGGAGAATAGCAATCAGCCCCAGCATTTT.

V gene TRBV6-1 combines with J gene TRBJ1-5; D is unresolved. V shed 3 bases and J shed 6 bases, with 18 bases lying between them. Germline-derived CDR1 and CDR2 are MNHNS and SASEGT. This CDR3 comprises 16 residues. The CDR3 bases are TGTGCCAGCAGTGACGCCAGAAAAGGATTCAGTCAGCCCCAGCATTTT. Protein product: CASSDARKGFSQPQHF.

The CDR3 DNA follows: TGTGCCAGTAGTAGACCGAACACTGAAGCTTTCTTT. Residues: CASSRPNTEAFF. This chain joins TRBV19 and TRBJ1-1; D is ambiguous. The germline gives CDR1 LNHDA, CDR2 SQIVND (reference sequence). Trimming removed 4 bases from V and 1 base from J, with 4 bases in between. This CDR3 is built from 12 residues.

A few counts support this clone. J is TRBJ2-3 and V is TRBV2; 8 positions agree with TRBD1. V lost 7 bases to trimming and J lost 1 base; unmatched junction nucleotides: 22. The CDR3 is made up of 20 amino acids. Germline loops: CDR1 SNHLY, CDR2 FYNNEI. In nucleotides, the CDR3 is TGTGCCAGCACCGACCCTCCCAGTTGGGGGACAGGAGAGGGCACAGATACGCAGTATTTT. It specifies CASTDPPSWGTGEGTDTQYF.

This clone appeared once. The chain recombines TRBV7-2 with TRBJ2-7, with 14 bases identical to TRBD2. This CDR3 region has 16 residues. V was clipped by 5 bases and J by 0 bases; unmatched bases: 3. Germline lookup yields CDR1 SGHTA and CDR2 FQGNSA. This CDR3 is CASSPGTSGSSYEQYF. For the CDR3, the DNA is TGTGCCAGCAGCCCCGGGACTAGCGGGAGCTCCTACGAGCAGTACTTC. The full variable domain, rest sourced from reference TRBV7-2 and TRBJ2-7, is GAGVSQSPSNKVTEKGKDVELRCDPISGHTALYWYRQSLGQGLEFLIYFQGNSAPDKSGLPSDRFSAERTGGSVSTLTIQRTQQEDSAVYLCASSPGTSGSSYEQYFGPGTRLTVT.